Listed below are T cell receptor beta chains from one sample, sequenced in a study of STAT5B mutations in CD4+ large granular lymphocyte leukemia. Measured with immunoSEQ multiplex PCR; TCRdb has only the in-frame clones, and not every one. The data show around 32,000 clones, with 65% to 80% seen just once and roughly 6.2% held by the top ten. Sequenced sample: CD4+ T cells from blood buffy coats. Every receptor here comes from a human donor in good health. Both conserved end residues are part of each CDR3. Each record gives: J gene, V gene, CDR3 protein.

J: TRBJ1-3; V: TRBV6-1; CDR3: CASSVAGTGGGNTIYF
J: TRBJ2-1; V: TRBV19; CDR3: CASSIDLYNEQFF
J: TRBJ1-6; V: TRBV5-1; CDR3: CASSLAVGDRASSPLHF
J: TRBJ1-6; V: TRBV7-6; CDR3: CASSLGQENSPLHF
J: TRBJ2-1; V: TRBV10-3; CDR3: CAISESTSAEGNEQFF
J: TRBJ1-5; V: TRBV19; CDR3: CASSRQGAWGQPQHF
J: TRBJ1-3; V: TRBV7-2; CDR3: CASSLIQPAGNTIYF
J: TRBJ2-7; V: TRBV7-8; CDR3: CASSGSGQGAAAQYF
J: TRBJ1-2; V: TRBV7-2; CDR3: CASSDPNYGYTF
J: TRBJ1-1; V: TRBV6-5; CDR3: CASMDSEERGTEAFF
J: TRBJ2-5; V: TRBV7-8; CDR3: CASSLFQETQYF
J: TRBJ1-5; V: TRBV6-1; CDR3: CASSEVVGSSNQPQHF
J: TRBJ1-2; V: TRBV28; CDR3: CASSTSQVHNYGYTF
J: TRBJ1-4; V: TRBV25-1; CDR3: CASSGQGSNEKLFF
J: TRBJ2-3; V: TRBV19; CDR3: CASRTLAGTDTQYF
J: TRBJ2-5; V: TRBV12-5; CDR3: CASGLASVGTQYF
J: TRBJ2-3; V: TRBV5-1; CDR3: CASSLGGITDTQYF
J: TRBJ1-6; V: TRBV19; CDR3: CASSYSSYNSPLHF
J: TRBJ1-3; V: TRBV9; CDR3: CASSARLQSSGNTIYF
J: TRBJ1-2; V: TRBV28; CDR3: CASREQGNYGYTF
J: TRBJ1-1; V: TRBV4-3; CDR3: CASSQVGRNTEAFF
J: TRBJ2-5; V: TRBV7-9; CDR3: CASSFGLAGVYQETQYF
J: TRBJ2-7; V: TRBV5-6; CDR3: CASSQPGQGYEQYF
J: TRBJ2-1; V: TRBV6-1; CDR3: CASSEAGRTTLGEQFF
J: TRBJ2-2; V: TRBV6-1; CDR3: CASSEIVGHTGELFF
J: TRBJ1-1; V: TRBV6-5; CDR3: CASRLYSGGTEAFF
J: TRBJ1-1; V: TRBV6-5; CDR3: CASSPKGGATEAFF
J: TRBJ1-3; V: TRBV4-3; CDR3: CASSQAFNPGPSGNTIYF
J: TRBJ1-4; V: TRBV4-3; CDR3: CASSPGHFGNEKLFF
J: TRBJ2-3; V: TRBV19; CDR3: CASSQSGIADTQYF
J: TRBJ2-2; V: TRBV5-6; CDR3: CASRSPGLAGTGELFF
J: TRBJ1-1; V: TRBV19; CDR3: CASSMLMPNTEAFF
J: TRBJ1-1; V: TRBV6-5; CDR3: CASSREGATTEAFF
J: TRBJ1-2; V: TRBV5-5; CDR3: CASSLLGPSYSYGYTF
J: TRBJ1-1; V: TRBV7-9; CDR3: CASSQRQLPEAFF
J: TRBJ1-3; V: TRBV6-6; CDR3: CASQWVGGNTIYF
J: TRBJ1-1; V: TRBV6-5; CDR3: CASSYAGNTEAFF
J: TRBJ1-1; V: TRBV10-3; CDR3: CAISESTSGHTEAFF
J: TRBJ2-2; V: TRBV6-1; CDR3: CASSEIRRNTGELFF
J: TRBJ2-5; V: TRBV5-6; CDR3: CASTLGVVGPDF
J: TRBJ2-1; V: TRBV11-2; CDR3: CASSLDWVAGSGQFF
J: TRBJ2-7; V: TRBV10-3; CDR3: CAISVGADMTYEQYF
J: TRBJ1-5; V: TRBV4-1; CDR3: CASSQEETGGNQPQHF
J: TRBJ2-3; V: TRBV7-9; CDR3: CASSPGLATTDTQYF
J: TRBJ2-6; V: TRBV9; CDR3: CASSNRGLGANVLTF